This T cell receptor (beta chain) was sequenced during a study of blood T cell repertoires in COVID-19. The length of the CDR3 is 15 residues. Deletions cut 1 base from V and 6 bases from J, with 12 bases between. The germline V gene has CDR1 KGHDR and CDR2 SFDVKD. The assay was immunoSEQ multiplex PCR, and TCRdb's table has in-frame clones only and misses some. The sample yields around 300,000 clones, more than 75% seen once. The receptor comes from a woman between 50 and 59 years old with active or convalescent COVID-19. This chain joins TRBV24-1 and TRBJ2-1; D may be TRBD2 (6 bases). Material for sequencing was peripheral blood. The CDR3 bases are TGTGCCACCAGTGATTTCTCGACGGGAGTCAATGAGCAGTTCTTC. This codes for CATSDFSTGVNEQFF.